This T cell receptor beta chain was sequenced for a study of T cell responses to AZD1222 COVID-19 vaccine. With respect to this clone: Its target is not known.

CDR1 is SNHLY, CDR2 FYNNEI, per germline. The V end lost 8 bases, the J end lost 6 bases, and 17 bases lay between the germline ends. This CDR3 is 13 amino acids long. Whole-study findings and limits: Elevations in Spike-specific TCR breadth and depth followed administration of two AZD1222 doses.

Measured with immunoSEQ multiplex PCR; TCRdb has only the in-frame clones, and not every one. This sample has roughly 130,000 clones, with over 85% found just once. The source material was peripheral blood, sampled on day 0 of AZD1222 vaccination. This TCR was recovered from an adult in good health. J is TRBJ2-7 and V is TRBV2; possibly TRBD1 for D (5 bases). The CDR3: CASSRGTFGEQYF. CDR3 nucleotide sequence: TGTGCCAGCTCAAGGGGTACTTTTGGCGAGCAGTACTTC. Using reference TRBV2 and TRBJ2-7 for the parts outside the CDR3, the full variable domain is EPEVTQTPSHQVTQMGQEVILRCVPISNHLYFYWYRQILGQKVEFLVSFYNNEISEKSEIFDDQFSVERPDGSNFTLKIRSTKLEDSAMYFCASSRGTFGEQYFGPGTRLTVT.